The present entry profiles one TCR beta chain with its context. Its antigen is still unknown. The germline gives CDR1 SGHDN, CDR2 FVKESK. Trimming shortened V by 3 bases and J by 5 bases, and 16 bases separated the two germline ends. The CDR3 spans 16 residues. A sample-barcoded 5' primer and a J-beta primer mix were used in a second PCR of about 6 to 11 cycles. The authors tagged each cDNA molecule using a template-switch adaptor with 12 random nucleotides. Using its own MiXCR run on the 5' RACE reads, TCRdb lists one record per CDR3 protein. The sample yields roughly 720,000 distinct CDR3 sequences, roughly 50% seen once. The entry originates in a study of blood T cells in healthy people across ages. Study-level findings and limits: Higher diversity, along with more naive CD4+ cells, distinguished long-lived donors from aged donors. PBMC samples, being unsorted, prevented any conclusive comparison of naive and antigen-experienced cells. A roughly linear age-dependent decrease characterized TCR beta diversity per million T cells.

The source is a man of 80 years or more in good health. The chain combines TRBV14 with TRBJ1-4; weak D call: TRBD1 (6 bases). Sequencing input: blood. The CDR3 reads CASSHTKQGVNEKLFF. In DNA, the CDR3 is TGTGCCAGCAGCCACACAAAACAGGGAGTCAATGAAAAACTGTTTTTT.